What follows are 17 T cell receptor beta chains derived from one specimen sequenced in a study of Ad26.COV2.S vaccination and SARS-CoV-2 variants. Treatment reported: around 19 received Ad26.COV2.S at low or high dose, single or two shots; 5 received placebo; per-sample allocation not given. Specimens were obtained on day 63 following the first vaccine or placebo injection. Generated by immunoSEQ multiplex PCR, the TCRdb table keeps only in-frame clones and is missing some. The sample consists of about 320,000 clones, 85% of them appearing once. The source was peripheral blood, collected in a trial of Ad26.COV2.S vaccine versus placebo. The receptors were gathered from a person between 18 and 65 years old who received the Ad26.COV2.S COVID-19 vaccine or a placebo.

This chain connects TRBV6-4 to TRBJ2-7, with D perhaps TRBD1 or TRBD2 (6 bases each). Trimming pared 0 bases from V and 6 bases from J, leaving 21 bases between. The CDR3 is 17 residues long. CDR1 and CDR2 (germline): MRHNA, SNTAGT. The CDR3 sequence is CASSDSGTKRGVGEQYF. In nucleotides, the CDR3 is TGTGCCAGCAGTGACTCGGGAACCAAGAGGGGGGTTGGCGAGCAGTACTTC.

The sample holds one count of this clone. The CDR3 here is CASSEEGNGEKLFF. The DNA for the CDR3 is TGCGCCAGCAGTGAGGAAGGGAACGGTGAAAAACTGTTTTTT. The gene calls are TRBV10-1 and TRBJ1-4; no definite D call. CDR1 and CDR2 from the germline V gene are WNHNN and SYGVQD (reference sequence). V was pared by 2 bases and J by 7 bases, with 11 bases between. CDR3 length: 14 residues.

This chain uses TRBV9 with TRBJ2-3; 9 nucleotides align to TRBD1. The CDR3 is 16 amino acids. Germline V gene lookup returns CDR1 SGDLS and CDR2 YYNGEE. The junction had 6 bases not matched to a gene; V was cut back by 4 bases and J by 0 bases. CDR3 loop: CASSHRDRASTDTQYF. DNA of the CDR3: TGTGCCAGCAGCCACCGGGACAGGGCAAGCACAGATACGCAGTATTTT.

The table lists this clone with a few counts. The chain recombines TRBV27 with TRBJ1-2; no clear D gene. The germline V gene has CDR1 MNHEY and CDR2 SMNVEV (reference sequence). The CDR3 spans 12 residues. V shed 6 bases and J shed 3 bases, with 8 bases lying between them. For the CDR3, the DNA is TGTGCCAGCAGGCAGGAAGACTATGGCTACACCTTC. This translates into CASRQEDYGYTF.

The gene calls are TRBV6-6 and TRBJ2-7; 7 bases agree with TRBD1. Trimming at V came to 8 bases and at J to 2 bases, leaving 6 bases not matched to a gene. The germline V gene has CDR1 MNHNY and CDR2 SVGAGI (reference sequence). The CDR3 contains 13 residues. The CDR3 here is CASRDSSAYEQYF. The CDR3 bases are TGTGCCAGCCGGGACAGCTCAGCCTACGAGCAGTACTTC.

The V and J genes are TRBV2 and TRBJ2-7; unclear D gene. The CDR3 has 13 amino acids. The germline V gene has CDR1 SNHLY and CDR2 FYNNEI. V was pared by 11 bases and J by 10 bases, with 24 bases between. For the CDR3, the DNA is TGTGCCCGCGATGACATGGCCCGCTCCTCTCAGTACTTC. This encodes CARDDMARSSQYF.

Here the CDR3 DNA reads TGTGCCAGCAGCTTGGCCTCCGAACGGGGCCGCAATGAGCAGTTCTTC. Translated, it gives CASSLASERGRNEQFF. The chain couples TRBV5-6 to TRBJ2-1, with D possibly called TRBD1 or TRBD2 (5 bases each). Trimming took 0 bases from V and 6 from J, leaving 16 bases between them. The CDR3 is 16 residues long. Germline CDR1 is SGHDT and CDR2 is YYEEEE.

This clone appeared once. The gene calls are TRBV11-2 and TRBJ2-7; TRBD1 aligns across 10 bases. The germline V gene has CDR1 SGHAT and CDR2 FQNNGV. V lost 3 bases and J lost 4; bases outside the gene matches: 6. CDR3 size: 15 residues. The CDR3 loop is CASSLGGQGFYEQYF. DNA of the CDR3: TGTGCCAGCAGCTTGGGGGGACAGGGGTTTTACGAGCAGTACTTC. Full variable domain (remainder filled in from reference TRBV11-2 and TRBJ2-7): EAGVAQSPRYKIIEKRQSVAFWCNPISGHATLYWYQQILGQGPKLLIQFQNNGVVDDSQLPKDRFSAERLKGVDSTLKIQPAKLEDSAVYLCASSLGGQGFYEQYFGPGTRLTVT.

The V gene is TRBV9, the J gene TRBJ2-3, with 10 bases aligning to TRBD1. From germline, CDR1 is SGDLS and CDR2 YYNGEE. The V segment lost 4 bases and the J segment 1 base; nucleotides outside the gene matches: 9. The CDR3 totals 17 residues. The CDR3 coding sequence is TGTGCCAGCAGCACCTCGACAGGGACAGGGGGCACAGATACGCAGTATTTT. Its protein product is CASSTSTGTGGTDTQYF.

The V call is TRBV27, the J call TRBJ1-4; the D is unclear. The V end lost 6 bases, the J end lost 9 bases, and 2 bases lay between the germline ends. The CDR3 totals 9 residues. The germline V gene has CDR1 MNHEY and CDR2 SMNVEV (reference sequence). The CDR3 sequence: CASRKKLFF. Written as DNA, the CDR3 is TGTGCCAGCAGGAAAAAACTGTTTTTT. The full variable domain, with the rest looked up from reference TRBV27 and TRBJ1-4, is EAQVTQNPRYLITVTGKKLTVTCSQNMNHEYMSWYRQDPGLGLRQIYYSMNVEVTDKGDVPEGYKVSRKEKRNFPLILESPSPNQTSLYFCASRKKLFFGSGTQLSVL.

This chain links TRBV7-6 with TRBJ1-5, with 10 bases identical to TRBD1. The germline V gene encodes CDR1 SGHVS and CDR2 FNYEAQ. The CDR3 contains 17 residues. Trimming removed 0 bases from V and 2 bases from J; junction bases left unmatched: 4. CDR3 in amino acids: CASSLATGGYGNQPQHF. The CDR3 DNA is TGTGCCAGCAGCTTAGCGACAGGGGGCTATGGCAATCAGCCCCAGCATTTT.

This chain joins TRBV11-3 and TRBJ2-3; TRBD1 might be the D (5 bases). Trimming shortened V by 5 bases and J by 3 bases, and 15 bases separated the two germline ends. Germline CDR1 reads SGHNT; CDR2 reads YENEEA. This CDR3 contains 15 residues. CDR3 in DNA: TGTGCCAGCAGCCTACTCGGACAACCGACAGATACGCAGTATTTT. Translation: CASSLLGQPTDTQYF.

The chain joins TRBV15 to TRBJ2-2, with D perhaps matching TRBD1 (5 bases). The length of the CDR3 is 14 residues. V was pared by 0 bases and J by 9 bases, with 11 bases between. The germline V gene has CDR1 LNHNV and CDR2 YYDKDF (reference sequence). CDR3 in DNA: TGTGCCACCAGCAGAGATGCAGGGTCGAGGGAGCTGTTTTTT. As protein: CATSRDAGSRELFF.

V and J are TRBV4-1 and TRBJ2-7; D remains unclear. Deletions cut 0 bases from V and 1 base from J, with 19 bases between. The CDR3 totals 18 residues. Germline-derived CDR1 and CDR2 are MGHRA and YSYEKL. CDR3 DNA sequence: TGCGCCAGCAGCCAAGATCTTAATCAGTTGGCGGATTCCTACGAGCAGTACTTC. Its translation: CASSQDLNQLADSYEQYF.

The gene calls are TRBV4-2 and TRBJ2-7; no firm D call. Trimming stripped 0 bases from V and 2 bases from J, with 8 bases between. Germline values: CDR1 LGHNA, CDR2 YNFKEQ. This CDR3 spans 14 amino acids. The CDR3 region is CASSQDLGPYEQYF. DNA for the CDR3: TGTGCCAGCAGCCAAGACCTAGGGCCCTACGAGCAGTACTTC.

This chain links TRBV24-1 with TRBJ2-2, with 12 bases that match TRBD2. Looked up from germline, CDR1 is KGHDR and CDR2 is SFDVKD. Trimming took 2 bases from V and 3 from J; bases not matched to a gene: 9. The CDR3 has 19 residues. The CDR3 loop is CATSDYYGTSGFYTGELFF. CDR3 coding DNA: TGTGCCACCAGTGATTACTACGGGACTAGCGGGTTTTACACCGGGGAGCTGTTTTTT.

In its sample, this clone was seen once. The CDR3 sequence: CASSSGTSGRRSYEQYF. In nucleotides, the CDR3 is TGTGCCAGCAGCTCCGGGACTAGCGGCAGACGCTCCTACGAGCAGTACTTC. The chain has TRBV5-5 and TRBJ2-7; 11 bases line up with TRBD2. The junction had 8 bases not matched to a gene; V was cut back by 3 bases and J by 0 bases. This CDR3 has 17 amino acids. CDR1 is SGHKS and CDR2 is YYEKEE in the germline V gene (reference sequence).